Below are 31 T cell receptor beta chains sequenced from a single sample in a study of post-analysis software for immune sequencing data. Broader study findings: The study found TRBV5-6, TRBV5-1 and TRBV20-1 among about five TRBV segments more frequent in patients than controls.

Antigen specificity for these receptors is unknown. Included in the TCR beta cDNA libraries were unique molecular identifiers. TCRdb used MiXCR to reprocess the PCR reads, holding one entry per CDR3 protein. The sample includes about 680,000 distinct CDR3 sequences, roughly three fifths of them seen just once. The sample comprised blood. Source of these receptors: a girl aged 2-15 years with multiple sclerosis.

This clonotype was recorded a few times. This chain links TRBV5-1 with TRBJ1-2, with 7 nucleotides matching TRBD1. The V and J ends lost 0 bases and 4 bases, in that order; junction bases with no gene match: 6. There are 15 residues in the CDR3. Germline CDR1 reads SGHRS; CDR2 reads YFSETQ. As DNA, the CDR3 is TGCGCCAGCAGCTTGGAAGGGACAGAGTCCTATGGCTACACCTTC. The encoded protein is CASSLEGTESYGYTF. The full variable domain, rest sourced from reference TRBV5-1 and TRBJ1-2, is KAGVTQTPRYLIKTRGQQVTLSCSPISGHRSVSWYQQTPGQGLQFLFEYFSETQRNKGNFPGRFSGRQFSNSRSEMNVSTLELGDSALYLCASSLEGTESYGYTFGSGTRLTVV.

J is TRBJ2-7 and V is TRBV9; 9 bases match TRBD1. The length of the CDR3 is 15 residues. Unmatched junction bases numbered 6, after V lost 2 bases and J lost 3 bases. CDR1 and CDR2 (germline): SGDLS, YYNGEE. CDR3 in amino acids: CASSVYDRGGYEQYF. The DNA for the CDR3 is TGTGCCAGCAGCGTCTATGACAGGGGGGGCTACGAGCAGTACTTC.

The chain uses TRBV20-1 and TRBJ2-3, with D possibly being TRBD1 (6 bases). Between the trimmed V and J ends, which lost 8 bases and 6 bases, there was a span of 18 bases. In germline, CDR1 is DFQATT, CDR2 SNEGSKA (reference sequence). The CDR3 length is 13 residues. This chain's CDR3 is CSIRGRGIDTQYF. CDR3 bases: TGCAGTATTCGGGGCAGGGGAATCGATACGCAGTATTTT.

V usage is TRBV6-1 and J usage is TRBJ2-3, with 11 bases fitting TRBD2. V dropped 1 base and J dropped 6; count of bases not matched to a gene: 9. This CDR3 spans 17 amino acids. Germline CDR1 is MNHNS and CDR2 is SASEGT. This CDR3 reads CASSEETSGSLWDTQYF. The CDR3, as DNA: TGTGCCAGCAGTGAAGAAACTAGCGGGAGTCTCTGGGATACGCAGTATTTT.

The chain links TRBV12-3 or TRBV12-4 to TRBJ2-3; weak D call: TRBD1 (6 bases). The CDR3 consists of 15 residues. Trimming took off 3 bases at V and 1 base at J, with 11 bases between the two ends. The CDR3 sequence is CASSLRDTGTDTQYF. Here the CDR3 DNA reads TGTGCCAGCAGTTTGAGGGACACAGGCACAGATACGCAGTATTTT.

This clonotype was seen a handful of times. The chain combines TRBV10-3 with TRBJ2-5; 8 bases are shared with TRBD1. Germline assignment: CDR1 ENHRY and CDR2 SYGVKD. The CDR3 covers 14 residues. V shed 6 bases and J 3 bases; nucleotides not matched to a gene: 6. This CDR3 is CAIRAGQGEETQYF. The CDR3 coding sequence is TGTGCCATCAGGGCCGGACAGGGTGAAGAGACCCAGTACTTC.

The V call is TRBV15, the J call TRBJ2-5, with 7 bases that match TRBD2. The V gene's germline CDR1 is LNHNV and CDR2 YYDKDF (reference sequence). This CDR3 contains 14 residues. V lost 1 base, J lost 3 bases, and 2 bases stayed unmatched. The CDR3 nucleotides read TGTGCCACCAGCAGAGTGGCGGGGGAAGAGACCCAGTACTTC. Protein sequence: CATSRVAGEETQYF.

This clonotype turned up a few times. J is TRBJ2-1 and V is TRBV20-1; TRBD2 matches at 10 bases. CDR1 and CDR2 from the germline V gene are DFQATT and SNEGSKA (reference sequence). J gave up 5 bases and V 6 bases, and 10 bases lay outside the gene matches. This CDR3 has 15 amino acids. CDR3 sequence (DNA): TGCAGTGCAGGTCCTCTAGCGGGAGATAACAATGAGCAGTTCTTC. It specifies CSAGPLAGDNNEQFF.

This clonotype has just a few counts. The V and J genes are TRBV15 and TRBJ2-1, with 12 positions matching TRBD2. Per germline, CDR1 LNHNV and CDR2 YYDKDF (reference sequence). The J segment lost 4 bases and the V segment lost 3 bases, leaving 10 bases of the junction unmatched. The CDR3 length is 18 residues. As DNA, the CDR3 is TGTGCCACCAGCAGGGCACTAGCGGGGGGCACTCAGTACAATGAGCAGTTCTTC. Residues: CATSRALAGGTQYNEQFF.

The chain recombines TRBV2 with TRBJ2-4, with a tentative D call TRBD1 (6 bases). V was shortened by 8 bases and J by 0 bases, with 17 bases between the two germline ends. Germline lookup yields CDR1 SNHLY and CDR2 FYNNEI. The CDR3 is made up of 16 amino acids. For the CDR3, the DNA is TGTGCCAGCTTGGACAGCTCGTCCCTAGCCAAAAACATTCAGTACTTC. Its protein is CASLDSSSLAKNIQYF.

In this sample, this clonotype turned up a few times. The rearrangement links TRBV6-6 to TRBJ1-2; weak D call: TRBD1 (5 bases). CDR3 length equals 16 residues. CDR1 and CDR2 (germline): MNHNY, SVGAGI (reference sequence). The ends were cut back, 0 bases at V and 5 bases at J, with 16 bases in the middle. Here the CDR3 DNA reads TGTGCCAGCAGTTACTCAGGCCCCCAAGGGGAGTATGGCTACACCTTC. It specifies CASSYSGPQGEYGYTF.

This sequence joins TRBV5-5 and TRBJ2-7; 10 positions match TRBD1. The CDR3 contains 17 residues. Germline-derived CDR1 and CDR2 are SGHKS and YYEKEE (reference sequence). V was clipped by 4 bases and J by 0 bases; unmatched bases: 10. The CDR3 DNA is TGTGCCAGCAGCGTCCCGGGACAGGGGATAGCCTCCTACGAGCAGTACTTC. Residues: CASSVPGQGIASYEQYF.

The V and J genes are TRBV20-1 and TRBJ2-4; 7 bases match TRBD1. The DNA end lines up better with TRBJ2-7; the J call may be wrong. In germline, CDR1 is DFQATT, CDR2 SNEGSKA (reference sequence). CDR3 length: 14 residues. The CDR3 spells CSAQARQGAHEQYF. The CDR3 bases are TGCAGTGCACAAGCGCGACAGGGTGCCCACGAGCAGTACTTC.

The chain combines TRBV5-1 with TRBJ2-1; 15 nucleotides match TRBD2. V shed 4 bases and J 9 bases; nucleotides not matched to a gene: 2. The germline CDR1 and CDR2 sequences are SGHRS and YFSETQ. The length of the CDR3 is 14 residues. This CDR3 reads CASSAGLAGGEQFF. CDR3 in DNA: TGCGCCAGCAGCGCGGGACTAGCGGGGGGTGAGCAGTTCTTC.

This clonotype was seen a single time. The gene calls are TRBV24-1 and TRBJ2-1; 10 nucleotides match TRBD2. Trimming took 8 bases from V and 2 from J; bases not matched to a gene: 11. This CDR3 has 17 amino acids. The germline V gene encodes CDR1 KGHDR and CDR2 SFDVKD. Here the CDR3 reads CATTDSGGSSTYNEQFF. CDR3 in DNA: TGTGCCACCACGGATAGCGGGGGGAGTTCAACCTACAATGAGCAGTTCTTC.

This chain uses TRBV6-5 with TRBJ2-5; either TRBD1 or TRBD2 may supply D (5 bases each). The CDR3 has 13 residues. Germline CDR1 is MNHEY and CDR2 is SVGAGI. Trimming removed 2 bases from V and 4 bases from J, with 8 bases in between. CDR3 residues: CASSYGTTETQYF. CDR3 coding DNA: TGTGCCAGCAGTTACGGGACGACAGAGACCCAGTACTTC.

The gene calls are TRBV5-1 and TRBJ2-7; D is perhaps TRBD1 (5 bases). This CDR3 contains 14 residues. Germline V gene sequence: CDR1 SGHRS, CDR2 YFSETQ. V gave up 0 bases and J gave up 5 bases, with 12 bases separating them. CDR3 sequence: CASSLVQGPNEQYF. Written as DNA, the CDR3 is TGCGCCAGCAGCTTGGTTCAGGGTCCCAACGAGCAGTACTTC.

The chain joins TRBV20-1 to TRBJ1-3; TRBD1 is a possible D gene (6 bases). There are 14 residues in the CDR3. Germline CDR1 reads DFQATT; CDR2 reads SNEGSKA (reference sequence). Trimming removed 3 bases at V and 3 bases at J, with 12 bases between. For the CDR3, the DNA is TGCAGTGCTAGGTCGGGGGGCGATGGAAACACCATATATTTT. Its translation is CSARSGGDGNTIYF.

This chain uses TRBV6-1 with TRBJ2-1, with D perhaps matching TRBD2 (5 bases). The CDR3 has 14 residues. Trimming stripped 9 bases from V and 4 bases from J, with 16 bases between. Germline CDR1 reads MNHNS; CDR2 reads SASEGT. The CDR3, as DNA: TGTGCCAGTGGGAGCCGGGCCTCGTACAATGAGCAGTTCTTC. Translation gives CASGSRASYNEQFF.

This clonotype was detected a few times. V is TRBV6-6 and J is TRBJ2-6; D unclear. Trimming left V 2 bases short and J 0 bases short, with 8 bases between. CDR1 is MNHNY, CDR2 SVGAGI, per germline (reference sequence). This CDR3 comprises 16 residues. CDR3 sequence reads: CASSYSPGSGANVLTF. The CDR3, as DNA: TGTGCCAGCAGTTACAGCCCGGGCTCTGGGGCCAACGTCCTGACTTTC.

The chain is built from TRBV7-2 and TRBJ2-5; 7 positions agree with TRBD1. CDR1 is SGHTA and CDR2 is FQGNSA in the germline V gene. V shed 1 base and J 4 bases; nucleotides not matched to a gene: 3. The CDR3 is made up of 14 amino acids. CDR3 in amino acids: CASSLGQGVETQYF. The CDR3 region has the DNA TGTGCCAGCAGCTTAGGGCAGGGGGTAGAGACCCAGTACTTC.

The rearrangement joins TRBV12-3 or TRBV12-4 to TRBJ2-5; D is perhaps TRBD2 (5 bases). The V end was cut by 0 bases, the J end by 1 base, with 9 bases between. The CDR3 totals 15 residues. The CDR3 nucleotides are TGTGCCAGCAGTTTAGCGAGGACTGGCCAAGAGACCCAGTACTTC. This codes for CASSLARTGQETQYF.

This clonotype was seen a handful of times. V gene TRBV20-1 combines with J gene TRBJ1-2; tentatively, D is TRBD1 (5 bases). The CDR3 consists of 12 residues. Germline V gene sequence: CDR1 DFQATT, CDR2 SNEGSKA (reference sequence). V lost 5 bases to trimming and J lost 4 bases, with 11 bases between them. CDR3 sequence: CSAVGTAYGYTF. DNA of the CDR3: TGCAGTGCTGTAGGGACGGCCTATGGCTACACCTTC.

Only a few counts were recorded for this clonotype. The chain uses TRBV28 and TRBJ2-3; 7 bases agree with TRBD2. The CDR3 runs to 15 residues. V was pared by 5 bases and J by 0 bases, with 5 bases of the junction left unmatched. Germline CDR1 and CDR2: MDHEN and SYDVKM. CDR3 loop: CASSPTGGSTDTQYF. CDR3 DNA: TGTGCCAGCAGTCCCACGGGGGGAAGCACAGATACGCAGTATTTT.

This clonotype was seen a handful of times. This chain joins TRBV18 and TRBJ1-2, with TRBD1 as a possible D gene (5 bases). Germline V gene data show CDR1 as KGHSH and CDR2 as LQKENI. V was cut by 2 bases and J by 3 bases, with 10 bases left in between. CDR3 length: 14 amino acids. CDR3 in DNA: TGTGCCAGCTCACCAGGGGGAGAGGACTATGGCTACACCTTC. Translating it yields CASSPGGEDYGYTF.

This clonotype occurred a few times. V usage is TRBV20-1 and J usage is TRBJ2-7; D gene uncertain. The germline CDR1 and CDR2 sequences are DFQATT and SNEGSKA (reference sequence). This CDR3 region has 13 residues. V lost 1 base, J lost 5 bases, and 12 bases lay in between. The CDR3 protein is CSARGTLMNEQYF. In nucleotides, the CDR3 is TGCAGTGCTAGAGGAACACTAATGAACGAGCAGTACTTC.

The table lists this clonotype with a few counts. The chain recombines TRBV20-1 with TRBJ2-5; D is unresolved. The germline V gene has CDR1 DFQATT and CDR2 SNEGSKA (reference sequence). CDR3 length: 13 amino acids. V was cut by 3 bases and J by 4 bases, with 12 bases left in between. This CDR3 is CSARTTTSETQYF. The CDR3, as DNA: TGCAGTGCTAGGACAACCACCTCAGAGACCCAGTACTTC.

Only a few counts were recorded for this clonotype. The CDR3 DNA reads TGCAGCGTTGAATCTGAGAGAGGTGGTGGCTACACCTTC. It is translated as CSVESERGGGYTF. The V gene is TRBV29-1, the J gene TRBJ1-2, with D hard to call. V dropped 2 bases and J dropped 7 bases, with 14 bases sitting between them. CDR1 is SQVTM and CDR2 is ANQGSEA in the germline V gene. The CDR3 spans 13 residues. Together with reference TRBV29-1 and TRBJ1-2, the CDR3 gives the full variable domain: SAVISQKPSRDICQRGTSLTIQCQVDSQVTMMFWYRQQPGQSLTLIATANQGSEATYESGFVIDKFPISRPNLTFSTLTVSNMSPEDSSIYLCSVESERGGGYTFGSGTRLTVV.

This clonotype has a single count. The junction does not match germline at one end; this may be a read error. The chain uses TRBV10-3 and TRBJ2-3; D is uncertain. This CDR3 has 12 residues. Germline CDR1 and CDR2: ENHRY and SYGVKD. The CDR3 nucleotides read TGTGCCATCAGCCATAACACAGATATGCAGTATTTT. Translated: CAISHNTDMQYF.

This clonotype was observed once. The chain is built from TRBV6-4 and TRBJ2-1; weak D call: TRBD2 (7 bases). CDR3 length equals 14 residues. The V gene lost 4 bases and the J gene lost 8 bases, with 15 bases spanning the gap. CDR1 is MRHNA and CDR2 is SNTAGT in the germline V gene. CDR3 nucleotides: TGTGCCAGCAGTGCTCGTCGGGGGGCCGATGAGCAGTTCTTC. Encoded protein: CASSARRGADEQFF.

Notes on this clonotype: One end of the junction does not line up with germline, which may come from a read error. The chain recombines TRBV6-2 or TRBV6-3 with TRBJ2-3, with 9 positions matching TRBD2. The CDR3 loop spans 15 amino acids. Germline loops: CDR1 MNHEY, CDR2 SVGEGT. The CDR3 DNA follows: TGTGCCAGCAGCCCACGTGGGACTAGCATAGATACGCAGTATTTT. Its translation is CASSPRGTSIDTQYF.